This TCR beta chain was sequenced in a study of T-cell memory formation after mild COVID-19. Germline CDR1 reads SEHNR; CDR2 reads FQNEAQ (reference sequence). The length of the CDR3 is 15 residues. The germline V and J ends were trimmed by 5 bases and 6 bases, with 16 bases remaining between them. 5'RACE with constant-segment primers yielded barcoded, UMI-tagged TCR alpha and TCR beta cDNA libraries. TCRdb re-derived calls from the 5' RACE reads in MiXCR, one entry per CDR3 protein. This table has hundreds of thousands of distinct CDR3 sequences, 17% appearing once. Study-wide findings and caveats: Nothing confirmed that second-wave clones peaking on day 37 were specific for SARS-CoV-2. Contracting CD4+ clones lay largely in CM and EM, with CD8+ ones residing in EMRA. Pre-infection memory contained some responding clones, which suggested that cross-reactive memory had joined.

With regard to this clonotype: As yet, its antigen is unknown.

This chain links TRBV7-9 with TRBJ1-4; TRBD1 is a possible D gene (6 bases). The receptor was isolated from an adult woman who had mild COVID-19 (a few samples of this study predate the infection). Cell type and time point are not known. Sequencing used PBMCs or a T cell subset sorted from them (not recorded which). CDR3 sequence (DNA): TGTGCCAGCAGCGCCCGGACAGCCGGGGATGAAAAACTGTTTTTT. Translated, it gives CASSARTAGDEKLFF.